This entry features one T cell receptor (beta chain) sequence. What antigen it recognizes has not been identified. Per-base qualities were not stored, and no clone one base away is much larger. The trial excluded patients who had a history of autoimmune disease or who were on systemic immunosuppression. Peripheral blood for TCR sequencing was drawn from every dose cohort at baseline, at cycle 4 day 1 and at cycle 7 day 1. Samples were obtained from an open-label, multicenter, first-in-human phase I dose-escalation trial of ivuxolimab. Adults with locally advanced or metastatic melanoma, renal cell, hepatocellular, or head and neck squamous cell carcinoma were enrolled in the trial. Before TCR sequencing, CD4+ and CD8+ T cells were separately sorted from peripheral blood. This entry is derived from a study of OX40 agonist ivuxolimab in advanced cancers. In terms of the full investigation: Ivuxolimab was an agonistic, fully human IgG2 monoclonal antibody directed against OX40 (CD134), a costimulatory receptor. Intravenous ivuxolimab was administered to patients every 2 weeks at six dose levels: 0.01, 0.1, 0.3, 1.5, 3 and 10 mg/kg. Peripheral TCRbeta sequencing was intended to test whether TCR sequence diversity was altered and clonal T-cell expansion was caused by ivuxolimab. The dose-escalation cohort was around 83% male with a mean age of approximately 60 years, ranging from 23 to 79. Among the roughly 54 dose-escalation patients, about 19 had hepatocellular carcinoma, around 15 melanoma, 9 renal cell carcinoma and 9 head and neck cancer. The paper describes the monotherapy dose-escalation part (N of about 54 patients) of the phase I trial of ivuxolimab. Patients were allowed to have had prior anti-PD-1, anti-PD-L1 or anti-CTLA-4 therapy, and 40% to 45% of the dose-escalation patients had previously received checkpoint inhibitors. Three dose-escalation patients achieved partial responses, one with hepatocellular carcinoma and two with cutaneous melanoma.

Genomic DNA was extracted from sorted cells for sequencing of the TCRbeta CDR3 region. TCRbeta CDR3 regions were sequenced using the immunoSEQ Assay. Held by TCRdb, this immuneACCESS table contains in-frame sequences only and omits some clones. Under half of the omission traces to an unresolved V gene where checked; the cause of the rest is unknown. The sample profile shows more than 60,000 clones; about 92% of them were found once. The ten biggest clones cover around 0.39% of the sample. V is shortened by 4 bases, J by 0 bases, and the region joining them spans 16 bases. The CDR3, cysteine through phenylalanine, is 17 amino acids long. The entry retains the CDR3 DNA only, 51 bases that are in frame from base 1. In the germline V gene, CDR1 corresponds to LGHNA and CDR2 to YNFKEQ. General conclusions and limits of the study: Low levels of normalized T-cell clonal expansion were also shown by some nonresponding patients. After ivuxolimab, more expanded clones were found on average in CD8+ T cells than in CD4+ T cells. At doses from 0.1 to 3.0 mg/kg, clonal expansion was seen in both CD4+ and CD8+ blood T cells between baseline and week 6. The antigen specificity of the peripheral T cells that underwent clonal expansion was not determined. In the 0.1-3.0 mg/kg groups, partial responders were among the patients with the lowest normalized peripheral clonal expansion, particularly in CD8+ T cells.

The receptor's source is an adult with an advanced solid tumor such as melanoma, head and neck, liver or kidney cancer. This sample comprised CD4+ or CD8+ T cells sorted from blood, obtained in a trial of the OX40 agonist ivuxolimab. Rearrangement joined TRBV4-2 to TRBJ2-1; a weak D assignment points to TRBD2 (6 bases agree). This receptor carries the CDR3 CASSLGAGGSSYNEQFF. The nucleotides are TGTGCCAGCAGCCTCGGAGCCGGGGGAAGCTCCTACAATGAGCAGTTCTTC.